A selection of T cell receptor beta chains follows, all from one sample in a study of identical twins. TCRdb reprocessed the 5' RACE reads via MiXCR and lists one record per CDR3 protein. The sample holds fewer than 500,000 distinct CDR3 sequences, roughly an eighth seen once. This same sample was also taken into another study, of yellow fever vaccine responses in identical twins.

Sequencing used CD4+ T cells sorted from blood. The receptors stem from a woman between 18 and 30 years old in good health. CDR3s include the opening cysteine and the closing phenylalanine or tryptophan. Fields, in order: D gene, CDR3 length, V gene, clone size, J gene, CDR3 protein, CDR3 DNA. D genes are given only for firm matches. Only part of the rows carry a size: once, few, many, or a class if the clone is expanded.

D: .; length: 15; V: TRBV9; size: .; J: TRBJ2-3; CDR3: CASSVGGGGWDTQYF; DNA: TGTGCCAGCAGCGTAGGAGGGGGGGGATGGGATACGCAGTATTTT
D: .; length: 16; V: TRBV7-9; size: .; J: TRBJ1-2; CDR3: CASSSAGDISNYGYTF; DNA: TGTGCCAGCAGCTCCGCCGGGGACATATCTAACTATGGCTACACCTTC
D: .; length: 13; V: TRBV9; size: .; J: TRBJ1-3; CDR3: CASSPLQGNTIYF; DNA: TGTGCCAGCAGCCCGCTACAAGGAAACACCATATATTTT
D: .; length: 18; V: TRBV29-1; size: .; J: TRBJ2-7; CDR3: CSVKGGSGRTLGVYEQYF; DNA: TGCAGCGTAAAAGGGGGATCAGGGAGGACCCTGGGAGTCTACGAGCAGTACTTC
D: .; length: 13; V: TRBV12-3/TRBV12-4; size: .; J: TRBJ1-2; CDR3: CASSLTAGYGYTF; DNA: TGTGCCAGCAGTTTAACCGCGGGCTATGGCTACACCTTC
D: TRBD2; length: 16; V: TRBV7-2; size: few; J: TRBJ2-1; CDR3: CASSPSPGRGGPEQFF; DNA: TGTGCCAGCAGCCCTTCTCCAGGGAGGGGAGGTCCTGAGCAGTTCTTC
D: .; length: 12; V: TRBV7-9; size: .; J: TRBJ1-1; CDR3: CASSPSQGRAFF; DNA: TGTGCCAGCAGCCCCAGCCAGGGGCGGGCTTTCTTT
D: .; length: 14; V: TRBV20-1; size: few; J: TRBJ2-2; CDR3: CSARLGGRTGELFF; DNA: TGCAGTGCGCGGTTGGGAGGTCGGACCGGGGAGCTGTTTTTT
D: .; length: 15; V: TRBV5-1; size: many; J: TRBJ2-5; CDR3: CASSLEGRYQETQYF; DNA: TGCGCCAGCAGCTTGGAGGGAAGGTACCAAGAGACCCAGTACTTC
D: .; length: 16; V: TRBV4-3; size: few; J: TRBJ2-1; CDR3: CASSQDGASANNEQFF; DNA: TGCGCCAGCAGCCAAGATGGGGCTAGCGCCAACAATGAGCAGTTCTTC
D: .; length: 13; V: TRBV7-3; size: few; J: TRBJ2-5; CDR3: CASSLTGRGTQYF; DNA: TGTGCCAGCAGCCTAACGGGGCGGGGGACCCAGTACTTC
D: .; length: 16; V: TRBV5-1; size: few; J: TRBJ2-3; CDR3: CASSLANPTSTDTQYF; DNA: TGCGCCAGCAGCTTGGCCAATCCTACTAGCACAGATACGCAGTATTTT
D: .; length: 12; V: TRBV28; size: .; J: TRBJ2-5; CDR3: CATSEVWETQYF; DNA: TGTGCCACCAGCGAGGTGTGGGAGACCCAGTACTTC
D: .; length: 17; V: TRBV12-3/TRBV12-4; size: few; J: TRBJ1-5; CDR3: CASSNWRGQLSNQPQHF; DNA: TGTGCCAGCAGCAACTGGCGGGGGCAGCTAAGCAATCAGCCCCAGCATTTT